This entry describes one TCR beta chain. The data were obtained in a study of blood T cell repertoires in COVID-19. This CDR3 is 14 amino acids long. V was pared by 5 bases and J by 7 bases, with 8 bases of the junction left unmatched. Germline loops: CDR1 MNHEY, CDR2 SVGAGI. Assay used: immunoSEQ multiplex PCR; TCRdb lists only in-frame clones, some missing. Among roughly 440,000 clones, around 88% were seen once, and the ten largest hold roughly 12%. Specimen: peripheral blood. The clonotype originates from a woman aged 45-60 years with COVID-19, enrolled during active disease. The chain employs TRBV6-5 and TRBJ2-7, with 10 bases matching TRBD1. The CDR3 nucleotides read TGTGCCAGCAGTACCGGGACAGGGGAATGGGAGCAGTACTTC. Translation gives CASSTGTGEWEQYF.